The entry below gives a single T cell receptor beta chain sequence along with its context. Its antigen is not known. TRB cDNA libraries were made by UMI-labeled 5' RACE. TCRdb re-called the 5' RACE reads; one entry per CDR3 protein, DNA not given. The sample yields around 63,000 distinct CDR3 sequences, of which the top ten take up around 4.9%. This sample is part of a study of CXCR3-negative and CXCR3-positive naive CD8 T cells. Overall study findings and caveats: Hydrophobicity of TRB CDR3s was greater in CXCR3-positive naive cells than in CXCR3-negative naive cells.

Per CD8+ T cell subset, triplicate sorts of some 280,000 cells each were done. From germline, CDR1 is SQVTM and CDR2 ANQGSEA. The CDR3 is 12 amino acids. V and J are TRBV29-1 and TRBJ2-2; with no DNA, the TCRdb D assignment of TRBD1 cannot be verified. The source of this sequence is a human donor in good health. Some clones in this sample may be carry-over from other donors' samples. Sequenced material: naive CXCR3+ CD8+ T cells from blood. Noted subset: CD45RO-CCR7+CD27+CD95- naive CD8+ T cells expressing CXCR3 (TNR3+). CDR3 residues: CSVATGGGELFF.